Shown below are 15 T cell receptor beta chains from a single sample sequenced in a study of shared clonotypes between healthy human individuals. Repertoires were generated with immunoSEQ multiplex PCR, while TCRdb's copy carries only in-frame clones and drops some. Among 1.4 million or so clones listed, 98% to 99% were seen once. Input material: naive CD4+ T cells sorted from blood. This sample's subset: CD45RA+ positively selected. The receptors derive from a man under 40 in good health.

V is TRBV4-3 and J is TRBJ2-3; D might be TRBD2 (5 bases). V lost 4 bases and J lost 1, with 9 bases in between. CDR1 and CDR2 (germline): LGHNA, YSLEER. The CDR3 consists of 14 residues. The CDR3 DNA is TGCGCCAGCAGCCTCCAACTAGGCACAGATACGCAGTATTTT. Protein: CASSLQLGTDTQYF.

Worth noting for this clone: The same CDR3 can be traced to other DNA sequences in this sample. V and J are TRBV9 and TRBJ1-1; unclear D gene. V dropped 0 bases and J dropped 0 bases, with 6 bases sitting between them. This CDR3 contains 14 residues. CDR1 and CDR2 from the germline V gene are SGDLS and YYNGEE. The CDR3 spells CASSVGRLNTEAFF. In DNA form, the CDR3 reads TGTGCCAGCAGCGTAGGACGGTTGAACACTGAAGCTTTCTTT.

The chain recombines TRBV5-1 with TRBJ2-5; D gene ambiguous. CDR1 and CDR2 (germline): SGHRS, YFSETQ. Trimming stripped 1 base from V and 6 bases from J, with 13 bases between. The CDR3 contains 14 residues. CDR3 loop: CASSLQESGQTQYF. The CDR3, as DNA: TGCGCCAGCAGCTTGCAAGAGTCCGGGCAGACCCAGTACTTC.

In the case of this clone: Other DNA sequences within the sample encode an identical CDR3. The chain combines TRBV5-1 with TRBJ2-2; a possible D gene is TRBD2 (6 bases). V gave up 2 bases and J gave up 1 base, with 6 bases separating them. The CDR3 spans 14 residues. Germline V lookup: CDR1 SGHRS, CDR2 YFSETQ. CDR3 sequence: CASSFSGNTGELFF. In DNA form, the CDR3 reads TGCGCCAGCAGCTTTAGCGGGAACACCGGGGAGCTGTTTTTT.

The chain uses TRBV18 and TRBJ2-1; D is tentatively TRBD1 or TRBD2 (6 bases each). The CDR3 is made up of 17 amino acids. The germline CDR1 and CDR2 sequences are KGHSH and LQKENI. Trimming stripped 1 base from V and 2 bases from J, with 15 bases between. CDR3 protein: CASSPRGRDPPYNEQFF. CDR3 coding DNA: TGTGCCAGCTCACCACGGGGGCGGGACCCCCCCTACAATGAGCAGTTCTTC.

As regards this clone: Other DNA sequences in the same sample also yield this CDR3. The chain couples TRBV5-1 to TRBJ2-1, with 14 bases identical to TRBD2. Trimming took 2 bases from V and 5 from J; bases not matched to a gene: 15. The length of the CDR3 is 20 residues. Germline assignment: CDR1 SGHRS and CDR2 YFSETQ. The CDR3 coding sequence is TGCGCCAGCAGCTTCGTAAGACTAGCGGGAGGGCCTGACCCCCACAATGAGCAGTTCTTC. Translating it yields CASSFVRLAGGPDPHNEQFF. Full variable domain (outside the CDR3, taken from reference TRBV5-1 and TRBJ2-1): KAGVTQTPRYLIKTRGQQVTLSCSPISGHRSVSWYQQTPGQGLQFLFEYFSETQRNKGNFPGRFSGRQFSNSRSEMNVSTLELGDSALYLCASSFVRLAGGPDPHNEQFFGPGTRLTVL.

The rearrangement links TRBV6-1 to TRBJ2-7, with D perhaps being TRBD1 or TRBD2 (6 bases each). Between the trimmed V and J ends, which lost 7 bases and 0 bases, there was a span of 13 bases. Germline loops: CDR1 MNHNS, CDR2 SASEGT. The length of the CDR3 is 14 residues. The CDR3 region is CASTSPGASYEQYF. The CDR3 DNA sequence: TGTGCCAGCACCTCACCGGGGGCCTCCTACGAGCAGTACTTC.

This CDR3 reads CASSSGVGYTF. Written as DNA, the CDR3 is TGTGCCAGCAGTTCAGGGGTCGGCTACACCTTC. The gene calls are TRBV7-9 and TRBJ1-2, with TRBD1 as a possible D gene (6 bases). The CDR3 spans 11 residues. The V and J ends lost 6 bases and 8 bases respectively, with 10 bases between them. Germline-derived CDR1 and CDR2 are SEHNR and FQNEAQ (reference sequence).

This rearrangement joins TRBV7-6 to TRBJ2-2; 9 nucleotides align to TRBD2. The V gene's germline CDR1 is SGHVS and CDR2 FNYEAQ. The CDR3 contains 15 residues. V was pared by 5 bases and J by 3 bases, with 4 bases of the junction left unmatched. The CDR3 is CASSPGTSHTGELFF. The CDR3 nucleotides read TGTGCCAGCAGCCCCGGGACTAGCCACACCGGGGAGCTGTTTTTT.

The rearrangement joins TRBV2 to TRBJ1-2, with a tentative D call TRBD1 (5 bases). The CDR3 is 13 amino acids. Between the trimmed V and J ends, which lost 7 bases and 6 bases, there was a span of 15 bases. Germline V gene lookup returns CDR1 SNHLY and CDR2 FYNNEI. CDR3 nucleotide sequence: TGTGCCAGCATTACTAGGGGCGGGGATGGCTACACCTTC. Protein sequence: CASITRGGDGYTF. The whole variable domain, remainder taken from reference TRBV2 and TRBJ1-2, is EPEVTQTPSHQVTQMGQEVILRCVPISNHLYFYWYRQILGQKVEFLVSFYNNEISEKSEIFDDQFSVERPDGSNFTLKIRSTKLEDSAMYFCASITRGGDGYTFGSGTRLTVV.

The CDR3 bases are TGTGCCAGCAGCACTGGGGGCGGTAATGAAAAACTGTTTTTT. It translates to CASSTGGGNEKLFF. The genes are TRBV9 and TRBJ1-4, with TRBD1 as a possible D gene (6 bases). This CDR3 is built from 14 residues. CDR1 SGDLS and CDR2 YYNGEE come from the germline V gene. Trimming cost V 4 bases and J 4 bases, with 11 bases left between them.

V and J are TRBV20-1 and TRBJ1-1, with D tentatively TRBD1 (5 bases). Trimming left V 5 bases short and J 11 bases short, with 15 bases between. This CDR3 contains 11 residues. CDR1 and CDR2 from the germline V gene are DFQATT and SNEGSKA (reference sequence). The CDR3 region is CSARDANNAFF. As DNA, the CDR3 is TGCAGTGCTCGGGACGCTAACAATGCTTTCTTT.

The rearrangement links TRBV7-7 to TRBJ2-3; perhaps TRBD2 as D (6 bases). Trimming stripped 10 bases from V and 2 bases from J, with 25 bases between. Germline assignment: CDR1 SSHAT and CDR2 FNYEAQ (reference sequence). The CDR3 is 17 residues long. CDR3 loop: CATYKTRDSLHTDTQYF. The CDR3 nucleotides read TGTGCCACATACAAAACGCGGGACTCCTTACACACAGATACGCAGTATTTT.

This chain joins TRBV7-9 and TRBJ1-5; D may be TRBD1 (5 bases). Trimming left V 3 bases short and J 6 bases short, with 12 bases between. Germline V lookup: CDR1 SEHNR, CDR2 FQNEAQ (reference sequence). The CDR3 loop spans 14 amino acids. CDR3 loop: CASSLGGGGQPQHF. Written as DNA, the CDR3 is TGTGCCAGCAGCTTGGGCGGGGGAGGTCAGCCCCAGCATTTT. The entire variable domain, with the rest obtained from reference TRBV7-9 and TRBJ1-5, is as follows: DTGVSQNPRHKITKRGQNVTFRCDPISEHNRLYWYRQTLGQGPEFLTYFQNEAQLEKSRLLSDRFSAERPKGSFSTLEIQRTEQGDSAMYLCASSLGGGGQPQHFGDGTRLSIL.

Only one count was recorded for this clone. The chain links TRBV14 to TRBJ1-5, with D possibly being TRBD1 (5 bases). Trimming left V 0 bases short and J 6 bases short, with 21 bases between. CDR3 length: 18 amino acids. Per the germline V gene, CDR1 is SGHDN and CDR2 is FVKESK. The CDR3 nucleotides read TGTGCCAGCAGCCAAGAGGGGCTTCCGGGACCCGATCCTCAGCCCCAGCATTTT. Amino acid sequence: CASSQEGLPGPDPQPQHF.